This entry lists 25 T cell receptor beta chains sequenced from one sample in a study of blood T cell repertoires in COVID-19 (dated by TCRdb to between 2020 and 2021). Libraries came from the immunoSEQ multiplex PCR assay. What TCRdb holds here is the immuneACCESS table cut down to in-frame rearrangements. Part of the clones is not present; checked against another copy, under half of the missing clones reflect an unresolved V gene, and the others are unexplained. In all, the sample holds roughly 250,000 clones, and about 90% of those were seen once. The top ten clonotypes cover approximately 12% of the sample. Sequenced input: peripheral blood. Receptors originate from a woman aged 25 to 39 with COVID-19, enrolled during active disease.

V and J are TRBV24-1 and TRBJ2-5; 8 bases align to TRBD1. Germline V gene data show CDR1 as KGHDR and CDR2 as SFDVKD. V lost 4 bases to trimming and J lost 5 bases; unmatched junction nucleotides: 8. This CDR3 region has 15 residues. The CDR3 sequence is CATSDRRQGRETQYF. The CDR3 coding sequence is TGTGCCACCAGTGACCGCAGACAGGGGAGGGAGACCCAGTACTTC.

This chain connects TRBV6-6 to TRBJ2-5; weak D call: TRBD1 (6 bases). The CDR3 consists of 17 residues. Germline V gene data show CDR1 as MNHNY and CDR2 as SVGAGI (reference sequence). The germline V and J ends were trimmed by 6 bases and 0 bases, with 20 bases remaining between them. Written as DNA, the CDR3 is TGTGCCAGCAGACGAACAGGGAAAAGGGTTAACCAAGAGACCCAGTACTTC. It yields the protein CASRRTGKRVNQETQYF.

V usage is TRBV6-5 and J usage is TRBJ1-5; 7 bases map to TRBD1. V trimming: 5 bases; J trimming: 3 bases; junction bases outside the gene matches: 4. Germline values: CDR1 MNHEY, CDR2 SVGAGI. The length of the CDR3 is 14 residues. CDR3 DNA sequence: TGTGCCAGCAGTCCGGGACAGTACAATCAGCCCCAGCATTTT. It specifies CASSPGQYNQPQHF.

The chain has TRBV12-5 and TRBJ1-5; maybe TRBD1 (5 bases). Trimming took off 7 bases at V and 4 bases at J, with 11 bases between the two ends. Germline values: CDR1 LGHNT, CDR2 FRNRAP. CDR3 length: 13 amino acids. CDR3 region: CASADGGNQPQHF. As DNA, the CDR3 is TGTGCTAGTGCCGACGGGGGGAATCAGCCCCAGCATTTT. The entire variable domain, with the rest obtained from reference TRBV12-5 and TRBJ1-5, is as follows: DARVTQTPRHKVTEMGQEVTMRCQPILGHNTVFWYRQTMMQGLELLAYFRNRAPLDDSGMPKDRFSAEMPDATLATLKIQPSEPRDSAVYFCASADGGNQPQHFGDGTRLSIL.

CDR3 bases: TGTGCCAGCAGCCTCCCGGCACAGGGCGTCTCGTGGTACACCTTC. Protein: CASSLPAQGVSWYTF. The rearrangement uses TRBV5-5 and TRBJ1-2; possibly TRBD1 for D (6 bases). Per germline, CDR1 SGHKS and CDR2 YYEKEE (reference sequence). Trimming removed 4 bases at V and 11 bases at J, with 24 bases between. The CDR3 has 15 amino acids.

J is TRBJ2-7 and V is TRBV6-5; the D gene is possibly TRBD2 (5 bases). The CDR3 is made up of 15 amino acids. CDR1 is MNHEY and CDR2 is SVGAGI in the germline V gene. Trimming cost V 0 bases and J 4 bases, with 13 bases left between them. CDR3 DNA sequence: TGTGCCAGCAGTTACTCGTTCGGGAATTCTTACGAGCAGTACTTC. Translation gives CASSYSFGNSYEQYF.

The rearrangement uses TRBV27 and TRBJ2-2, with 10 bases matching TRBD2. The CDR3 sequence is 15 residues long. V trimming: 6 bases; J trimming: 6 bases; junction bases outside the gene matches: 7. CDR1 MNHEY and CDR2 SMNVEV come from the germline V gene (reference sequence). Here the CDR3 reads CASSGRTSGPGELFF. In nucleotides, the CDR3 is TGTGCCAGCAGCGGGCGGACTAGCGGTCCCGGGGAGCTGTTTTTT.

The chain carries TRBV5-1 and TRBJ1-1; D unresolved. This CDR3 has 16 amino acids. Germline V gene sequence: CDR1 SGHRS, CDR2 YFSETQ. The V gene lost 0 bases and the J gene lost 0 bases, with 12 bases spanning the gap. Written as DNA, the CDR3 is TGCGCCAGCAGCTTGGATTCGAACAGATTGAACACTGAAGCTTTCTTT. As protein: CASSLDSNRLNTEAFF.

A single count supports this clone. The chain couples TRBV19 to TRBJ1-5; unclear D gene. Germline V gene lookup returns CDR1 LNHDA and CDR2 SQIVND (reference sequence). V was trimmed by 7 bases and J by 0 bases, leaving 13 bases between them. The CDR3 spans 15 residues. As DNA, the CDR3 is TGTGCCAGTATAACCTCCGGGAATAGCAATCAGCCCCAGCATTTT. Its protein is CASITSGNSNQPQHF.

This clone was observed a handful of times. The CDR3 DNA reads TGCGCCAGCAGCCAACCTCGACAGGGGTCCTACAATGAGCAGTTCTTC. Translating it yields CASSQPRQGSYNEQFF. The chain recombines TRBV4-1 with TRBJ2-1; 8 bases fit TRBD1. V was pared by 2 bases and J by 1 base, with 4 bases of the junction left unmatched. The CDR3 covers 16 residues. Per germline, CDR1 MGHRA and CDR2 YSYEKL.

Written as DNA, the CDR3 is TGTGCCAGCAGTGAACATGAGGCAGGGGTCGAGCAGTACTTC. The encoded protein is CASSEHEAGVEQYF. The chain combines TRBV25-1 with TRBJ2-7, with D possibly TRBD1 on 6 matching bases. Germline values: CDR1 MGHDK, CDR2 SYGVNS. Trimming stripped 2 bases from V and 6 bases from J, with 14 bases between. CDR3 size: 14 residues.

The chain links TRBV10-1 to TRBJ1-1, with no clear D. There are 14 residues in the CDR3. Germline-derived CDR1 and CDR2 are WNHNN and SYGVQD (reference sequence). V was trimmed by 0 bases and J by 6 bases, leaving 11 bases between them. Here the CDR3 reads CASSESFHGAEAFF. The CDR3, as DNA: TGCGCCAGCAGTGAGTCGTTCCACGGGGCTGAAGCTTTCTTT.

The chain employs TRBV9 and TRBJ2-7, with D possibly being TRBD2 (5 bases). Germline CDR1 reads SGDLS; CDR2 reads YYNGEE. V gave up 0 bases and J gave up 1 base, with 14 bases separating them. The CDR3 extends over 16 amino acids. The DNA for the CDR3 is TGTGCCAGCAGCGTAGGAGGAAGGGAGAGGTCCTACGAGCAGTACTTC. Its translation: CASSVGGRERSYEQYF.

In DNA form, the CDR3 reads TGTGCCAGCAGTGACGGAGAGAATGAGCAGTTCTTC. Residues: CASSDGENEQFF. This chain connects TRBV6-4 to TRBJ2-1; D ambiguous. CDR3 length: 12 amino acids. In germline, CDR1 is MRHNA, CDR2 SNTAGT. Trimming pared 2 bases from V and 7 bases from J, leaving 6 bases between.

The chain is built from TRBV18 and TRBJ2-2, with D possibly TRBD1 on 6 matching bases. The germline V gene encodes CDR1 KGHSH and CDR2 LQKENI. V lost 3 bases and J 5 bases, leaving 10 bases between the germline ends. The CDR3 contains 14 residues. The CDR3 region is CASSPVQGTGELFF. Here the CDR3 DNA reads TGTGCCAGCTCACCGGTACAGGGAACCGGGGAGCTGTTTTTT.

The chain couples TRBV5-1 to TRBJ2-3; D gene unclear. The germline V and J ends were trimmed by 4 bases and 5 bases, with 8 bases remaining between them. Germline CDR1 reads SGHRS; CDR2 reads YFSETQ. The CDR3 contains 12 residues. CDR3 sequence reads: CASSRVGDTQYF. CDR3 bases: TGCGCCAGCAGCCGGGTGGGAGATACGCAGTATTTT.

The chain is built from TRBV6-1 and TRBJ1-6; 9 bases agree with TRBD1. The CDR3 runs 15 residues. Trimming at V came to 2 bases and at J to 10 bases, leaving 6 bases not matched to a gene. CDR1 is MNHNS, CDR2 SASEGT, per germline. CDR3 sequence: CASSEQDRGGSPLHF. CDR3 sequence (DNA): TGTGCCAGCAGTGAACAGGACAGGGGTGGGTCACCCCTCCACTTT.

The rearrangement joins TRBV5-1 to TRBJ2-7; D unresolved. Germline values: CDR1 SGHRS, CDR2 YFSETQ. The CDR3 is 15 amino acids. With 4 bases removed from V and 0 bases from J, the gap between germline ends came to 14 bases. In nucleotides, the CDR3 is TGCGCCAGCAGCATAACTACCGCGAGCTCCTACGAGCAGTACTTC. Amino acid sequence: CASSITTASSYEQYF.

The CDR3 reads CASSSKTVPGAFF. In DNA, the CDR3 is TGTGCCAGCAGCTCCAAGACAGTCCCTGGGGCTTTCTTT. The rearrangement uses TRBV5-4 and TRBJ1-1, with D perhaps TRBD1 (5 bases). Trimming shortened V by 3 bases and J by 11 bases, and 17 bases separated the two germline ends. The length of the CDR3 is 13 residues. Germline V CDR1 and CDR2: SGHNT, YYREEE (reference sequence).

The rearrangement uses TRBV9 and TRBJ2-7, with 8 bases that match TRBD1. Losses at the gene ends were 4 bases for V and 2 bases for J; bases not matched to a gene: 5. The CDR3 length is 14 residues. CDR1 is SGDLS, CDR2 YYNGEE, per germline. The CDR3 sequence: CASSPGTGAYEQYF. The CDR3 coding sequence is TGTGCCAGCAGCCCAGGGACAGGAGCCTACGAGCAGTACTTC.

This clone was observed a few times. V gene TRBV7-9 combines with J gene TRBJ2-1; 7 nucleotides line up with TRBD1. The V gene's germline CDR1 is SEHNR and CDR2 FQNEAQ (reference sequence). The CDR3 consists of 14 residues. V shed 6 bases and J 7 bases; nucleotides not matched to a gene: 9. This CDR3 is CASSSTGTVNEQFF. The DNA of the CDR3 is TGTGCCAGCAGTTCAACCGGGACAGTAAATGAGCAGTTCTTC.

The CDR3 is CATDGDSSSYEQYF. The CDR3 DNA sequence: TGTGCCACCGATGGGGACAGTAGCTCCTACGAGCAGTACTTC. V is TRBV24-1 and J is TRBJ2-7; TRBD1 matches 7 bases. Germline loops: CDR1 KGHDR, CDR2 SFDVKD. CDR3 length: 14 residues. V gave up 9 bases and J gave up 0 bases; unmatched junction bases: 7.

In this sample, this clone turned up once. The chain uses TRBV6-5 and TRBJ2-2, with D unresolved. Germline CDR1 reads MNHEY; CDR2 reads SVGAGI. Deletions cut 2 bases from V and 6 bases from J, with 13 bases between. CDR3 length: 15 amino acids. The CDR3 DNA follows: TGTGCCAGCAGTTACCTCAGAGACGGGTCCGGGGAGCTGTTTTTT. It is translated as CASSYLRDGSGELFF.

The chain employs TRBV5-1 and TRBJ1-2; 8 nucleotides line up with TRBD1. CDR3 size: 14 residues. V lost 4 bases, J lost 4 bases, and 6 bases stayed unmatched. Germline CDR1 SGHRS, CDR2 YFSETQ. CDR3 protein: CASSPGGSGYGYTF. The CDR3 coding sequence is TGCGCCAGCAGCCCAGGGGGCTCGGGCTATGGCTACACCTTC.

The chain is built from TRBV2 and TRBJ2-3, with 9 bases aligning to TRBD2. Germline V lookup: CDR1 SNHLY, CDR2 FYNNEI. The CDR3 consists of 17 residues. V shed 7 bases and J 6 bases; nucleotides not matched to a gene: 17. CDR3 residues: CASTPSPGRGGSDTQYF. CDR3 DNA sequence: TGTGCCAGCACCCCTTCTCCGGGGCGGGGGGGCTCGGATACGCAGTATTTT.